This T cell receptor (beta chain) was recorded in a study of T-cell memory formation after mild COVID-19. Whole-study context: Largely donor-specific TCR clusters were found. Study findings and constraints: Detection of some responders pre-infection suggested pre-existing cross-reactive memory T cells participated. For contracting clones, CD4+ ones sat mainly in CM and EM, CD8+ in EMRA.

To note about this clonotype: As yet, its antigen is unknown.

Constant-segment primers were used for 5'RACE, and the resulting TCR alpha and TCR beta cDNA libraries carried sample barcodes and UMIs. Via MiXCR, TCRdb re-called the 5' RACE reads, giving one row per CDR3 protein. The sample has around 420,000 distinct CDR3 sequences, roughly 26% seen once. The CDR3 consists of 17 residues. Germline CDR1 reads SEHNR; CDR2 reads FQNEAQ (reference sequence). The V and J ends lost 0 bases and 7 bases, in that order; junction bases with no gene match: 4. What was sequenced was PBMCs or a T cell subset sorted from them (not recorded which). The receptor's source is an adult woman who had mild COVID-19 (a few samples of this study predate the infection). Cell type and time point are not known. This sequence joins TRBV7-9 and TRBJ2-2; 14 bases map to TRBD2. The CDR3 DNA follows: TGTGCCAGCAGCTTAGCGATGGGACTAGCGGGAGTCGGGGAGCTGTTTTTT. This codes for CASSLAMGLAGVGELFF.